The rows below give T cell receptor beta chains drawn from one sample of a study of T cells in narcolepsy. Generated by immunoSEQ multiplex PCR, the TCRdb table keeps only in-frame clones and is missing some. There are around 25,000 clones in the sample; about four fifths occur only once, and about 0.69% lies in the top ten. Sequenced material: CD45RA- memory CD4+ T cells from PBMCs. All receptors derive from a human donor with narcolepsy. Both conserved end residues are part of each CDR3. The D gene is left open where the match is weak. Not all rows give a size; the values are once, few, many and, for expanded clones, a class.

TRBV10-3	.	TRBJ1-1	.	TGTGCCATCAGTTTTAGAGGGGGGGAGACTGAAGCTTTCTTT	CAISFRGGETEAFF
TRBV4-1	.	TRBJ2-3	.	TGCGCCAGCAGCCAAGCCTCCTTCCGGGGCCCCGACGCAGATACGCAGTATTTT	CASSQASFRGPDADTQYF
TRBV5-6	.	TRBJ1-4	.	TGTGCCAGCAGCCTCCTTTCGGGAACCGGGAATGAAAAACTGTTTTTT	CASSLLSGTGNEKLFF
TRBV20-1	.	TRBJ2-5	.	TGCAGTGCTAGAGGGGAGACCCAGTACTTC	CSARGETQYF
TRBV27	.	TRBJ2-5	.	TGTGCCAGCGGCCTGGGGGAGACCCAGTACTTC	CASGLGETQYF
TRBV7-3	.	TRBJ2-3	.	TGTGCCAGCAGCCTCCTAGGCGCGACAGATACGCAGTATTTT	CASSLLGATDTQYF
TRBV5-1	.	TRBJ1-3	.	TGCGCCAGCGCAGTTGGCATCTCGAACACCATATATTTT	CASAVGISNTIYF
TRBV5-1	.	TRBJ2-7	.	TGCGCCAGCAGCCAGCGGGTCAGCTACGAGCAGTACTTC	CASSQRVSYEQYF
TRBV19	.	TRBJ2-5	.	TGTGCCAGTAGTCGTAGCGCCAAAGAGACCCAGTACTTC	CASSRSAKETQYF
TRBV15	.	TRBJ1-2	.	TGTGCCACCAGCAGAGGGCCTAGTGGCTACACCTTC	CATSRGPSGYTF
TRBV6-1	.	TRBJ2-7	.	TGTGCCAGCAGTGAAACGGACTACGAGCAGTACTTC	CASSETDYEQYF
TRBV5-1	TRBD2	TRBJ2-2	.	TGCGCCAGCAGCTTAGCTAGCGGGACCACCGGGGAGCTGTTTTTT	CASSLASGTTGELFF
TRBV19	.	TRBJ2-5	.	TGTGCCAGTAGTATAGGACATAACCAAGAGACCCAGTACTTC	CASSIGHNQETQYF
TRBV5-5	.	TRBJ2-1	.	TGTGCCAGCAGTCACGACAGGAATCGCAATGAGCAGTTCTTC	CASSHDRNRNEQFF
TRBV5-1	TRBD1	TRBJ1-2	.	TGCGCCAGCAGCCCTCGGACAGGGGGTTCTCATGGCTACACCTTC	CASSPRTGGSHGYTF
TRBV5-6	TRBD1	TRBJ2-7	once	TGTGCCAGCAGCACCGGACAGGTGACCTACGAGCAGTACTTC	CASSTGQVTYEQYF
TRBV29-1	.	TRBJ2-7	.	TGCAGCGCTACAGGTCTCTATTCCTACGAGCAGTACTTC	CSATGLYSYEQYF
TRBV27	.	TRBJ1-3	.	TGTGCCAGCAGTTGGGACTCTGGAAACACCATATATTTT	CASSWDSGNTIYF
TRBV5-1	TRBD1	TRBJ1-1	.	TGCGCCAGCCATAGTGTCCGGGACAGGGGGCGTTATGACCAAGCTGAAGCTTTCTTT	CASHSVRDRGRYDQAEAFF
TRBV11-2	.	TRBJ2-5	.	TGTGCCAGCAGCTTAGGCTACCAAGAGACCCAGTACTTC	CASSLGYQETQYF
TRBV2	.	TRBJ2-5	once	TGTGCCAGCAACAGAAGGGACGGACCACAAGAGACCCAGTACTTC	CASNRRDGPQETQYF
TRBV6-1	TRBD1	TRBJ2-3	.	TGTGCCAGCAGTCCCTCGGGACAGGGGACAGATACGCAGTATTTT	CASSPSGQGTDTQYF
TRBV6-5	TRBD2	TRBJ2-1	.	TGTGCCAGCAGTTACCTAAGCGGGGGGGGATACAATGAGCAGTTCTTC	CASSYLSGGGYNEQFF
TRBV19	TRBD1	TRBJ1-2	.	TGTGCCACCCGCTCCGGGACAGGGGATGGCTACACCTTC	CATRSGTGDGYTF
TRBV5-1	.	TRBJ2-7	.	TGCGCCAGCAGCCGAACAGTGACAGACTACGAGCAGTACTTC	CASSRTVTDYEQYF
TRBV6-4	TRBD2	TRBJ2-7	.	TGTGCCAGCAGTCAACTAGCGGGAGAATCCTACGAGCAGTACTTC	CASSQLAGESYEQYF
TRBV18	.	TRBJ1-1	.	TGTGCCAGCTCACCACTACCCGTAGGGGGGAACACTGAAGCTTTCTTT	CASSPLPVGGNTEAFF
TRBV30	.	TRBJ1-2	.	TGTGCCTGGAGTGTCGACTGGACCTATGGCTACACCTTC	CAWSVDWTYGYTF
TRBV9	TRBD2	TRBJ2-1	.	TGTGCCAGCAGCCCTAGAGGGACTAGCGGGGGGGCCGGGAATGAGCAGTTCTTC	CASSPRGTSGGAGNEQFF
TRBV5-1	.	TRBJ2-1	.	TGCGCCAGCAGCTTGATGCGTAATGAGCAGTTCTTC	CASSLMRNEQFF
TRBV13	TRBD1	TRBJ1-2	.	TGTGCCAGCAGCTTAGGAGGGGACAGGATGTATAGCTACACCTTC	CASSLGGDRMYSYTF
TRBV7-9	.	TRBJ2-1	.	TGTGCCAGCAGCTTACTCGGAGGGGACAATGAGCAGTTCTTC	CASSLLGGDNEQFF
TRBV4-2	.	TRBJ1-1	.	TGTGCCAGCATCCCATCGGTAGGGGGAACTGAAGCTTTCTTT	CASIPSVGGTEAFF
TRBV7-3	TRBD1	TRBJ2-7	.	TGTGCCAGCAGCTTAACGTTAGGGACAGGGGACGACGAGCAGTACTTC	CASSLTLGTGDDEQYF
TRBV15	.	TRBJ1-5	.	TGTGCCACCAGCAGAGATATGAGTCAGCCCCAGCATTTT	CATSRDMSQPQHF
TRBV5-1	.	TRBJ1-1	.	TGCGCCAGCAGCTTGGGAGGAGGGGGCACTGAAGCTTTCTTT	CASSLGGGGTEAFF
TRBV2	.	TRBJ2-1	.	TGTGCCGGCACCCCTGACAGGACGATCTACAATGAGCAGTTCTTC	CAGTPDRTIYNEQFF
TRBV6-5	TRBD1	TRBJ1-3	.	TGTGCCAGCAGTTACGAGGCAGGGGGAACTGGAAACACCATATATTTT	CASSYEAGGTGNTIYF
TRBV4-3	TRBD2	TRBJ2-7	.	TGCGCCAGCAGCCAAGTTAAGGCTAGCGGGGAACTGGAGCAGTACTTC	CASSQVKASGELEQYF
TRBV9	TRBD1	TRBJ1-4	.	TGTGCCAGCAGCCCCTGGACAGGTCCAGCTGAAAAACTGTTTTTT	CASSPWTGPAEKLFF
TRBV19	.	TRBJ1-1	.	TGTGCCAGTACCACAGGACTGAACACTGAAGCTTTCTTT	CASTTGLNTEAFF
TRBV6-6	.	TRBJ2-4	.	TGTGCCAGCAGTTGGGACCTAGCCAAAAACATTCAGTACTTC	CASSWDLAKNIQYF
TRBV2	.	TRBJ1-3	.	TGTGCCAGCAGTGAAGTCAGCCAGCGCTCTGGAAACACCATATATTTT	CASSEVSQRSGNTIYF
TRBV21-1	.	TRBJ1-1	.	TGTGCCAGCAGCAAGGCCGAGAGAAAGAGGGGGCCCCCCAACACTGAAGCTTTCTTT	CASSKAERKRGPPNTEAFF
TRBV14	.	TRBJ1-3	few	TGTGCCAGCAGCCAAGTCCGACAGCGCCCACCCTCTGGAAACACCATATATTTT	CASSQVRQRPPSGNTIYF
TRBV11-1	.	TRBJ1-2	few	TGTGCCAGCAGCAGTCCTCCGTCTTATGGCTACACCTTC	CASSSPPSYGYTF
TRBV6-5	.	TRBJ2-7	.	TGTGCCAGCAGAGGCTCCGGGGTGGAATACGAGCAGTACTTC	CASRGSGVEYEQYF
TRBV11-3	TRBD2	TRBJ2-1	.	TGTGCCAGCGGACTAGCGAACTACAATGAGCAGTTCTTC	CASGLANYNEQFF
TRBV2	TRBD2	TRBJ2-1	.	TGTGCCAGCGGAAGGACTAGCGGTTACAATGAGCAGTTCTTC	CASGRTSGYNEQFF